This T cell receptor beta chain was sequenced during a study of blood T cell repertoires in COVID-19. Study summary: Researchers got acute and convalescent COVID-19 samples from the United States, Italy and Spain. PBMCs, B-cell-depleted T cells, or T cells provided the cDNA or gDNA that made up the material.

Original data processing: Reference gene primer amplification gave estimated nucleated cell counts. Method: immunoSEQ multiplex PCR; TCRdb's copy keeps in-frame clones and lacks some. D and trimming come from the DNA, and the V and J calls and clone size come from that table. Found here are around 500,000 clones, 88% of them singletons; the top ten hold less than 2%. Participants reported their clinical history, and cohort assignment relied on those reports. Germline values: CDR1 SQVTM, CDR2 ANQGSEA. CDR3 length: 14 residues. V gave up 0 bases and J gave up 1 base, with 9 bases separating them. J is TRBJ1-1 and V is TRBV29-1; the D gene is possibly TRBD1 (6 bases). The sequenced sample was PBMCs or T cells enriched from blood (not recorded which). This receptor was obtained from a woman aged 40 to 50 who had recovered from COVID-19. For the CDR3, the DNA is TGCAGCGTTGAAGACCTGACAGGGAACACTGAAGCTTTCTTT. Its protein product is CSVEDLTGNTEAFF. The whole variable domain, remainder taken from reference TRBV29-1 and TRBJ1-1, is SAVISQKPSRDICQRGTSLTIQCQVDSQVTMMFWYRQQPGQSLTLIATANQGSEATYESGFVIDKFPISRPNLTFSTLTVSNMSPEDSSIYLCSVEDLTGNTEAFFGQGTRLTVV.